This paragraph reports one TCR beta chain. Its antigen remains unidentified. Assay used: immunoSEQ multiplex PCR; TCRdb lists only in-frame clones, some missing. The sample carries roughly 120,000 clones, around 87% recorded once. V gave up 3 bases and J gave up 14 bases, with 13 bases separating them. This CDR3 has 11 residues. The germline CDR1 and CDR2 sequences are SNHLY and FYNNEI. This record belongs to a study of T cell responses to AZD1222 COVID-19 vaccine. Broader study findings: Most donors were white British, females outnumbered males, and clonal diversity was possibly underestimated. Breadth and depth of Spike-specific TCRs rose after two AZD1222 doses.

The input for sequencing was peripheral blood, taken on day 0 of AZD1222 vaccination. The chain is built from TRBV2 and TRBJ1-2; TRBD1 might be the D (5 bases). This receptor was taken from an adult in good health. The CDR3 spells CASSDLGTPTF. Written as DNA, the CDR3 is TGTGCCAGCAGTGATCTGGGGACCCCTACCTTC.